Shown below are 28 T cell receptor beta chains from a single sample sequenced in a study of CD8+ T cells in alopecia areata. Extraction of RNA preceded its reverse transcription into cDNA, which served as the sequencing template. Clones were sequenced by immunoSEQ multiplex PCR, and TCRdb holds only the in-frame ones, with some missing. The sample contains around 3,200 clones, none of them singletons. Sample: lesional skin. These receptor sequences come from a C3H/HeJ mouse with alopecia areata. The strain is characterized by the MHC haplotype H2-k.

This clone was seen ten or more times. The genes are named according to mouse. The read gets to within 4 residues of the CDR3 end, and the germline J gene fills in the rest. The chain carries TRBV1 and TRBJ2-1; unclear D gene. Germline values: CDR1 NSQYPW, CDR2 LRSPGD (reference sequence). The CDR3 extends over 12 amino acids. The sequenced part of the CDR3 DNA is TGCACCTGCAGTGCAGAGGGGGCT. This codes for CTCSAEGA. The CDR3 as a whole reads CTCSAEGAEQFF.

This clone came up many times. Gene names denote mouse genes. The observed sequence ends 4 residues before the CDR3 terminus, with the missing tail filled in from the germline J gene. The J gene is TRBJ1-4, the V gene TRBV19; 7 bases align to TRBD1. The CDR3 contains 14 residues. Trimming cost V 5 bases and J 4 bases; bases outside gene matches: 5. CDR1 and CDR2 from the germline V gene are FNHDT and SITEND (reference sequence). This CDR3 reads CASRTGTVNERLFF. The part of the CDR3 DNA that was read is TGTGCCAGCAGAACCGGGACAGTCAACGAA.

This clone was counted at least ten times. Germline and genes here are mouse. The CDR3 goes on 4 residues after the read ends, and that part is filled in from the germline J gene. The V gene is TRBV13-3, the J gene TRBJ2-7, with D maybe TRBD2 (5 bases). The CDR3 length is 12 residues. Trimming pared 6 bases from V and 0 bases from J, leaving 7 bases between. Germline V CDR1 and CDR2: NNHDY, SYVADS. This CDR3 reads CASTLGSYEQYF. CDR3 DNA (partial): TGTGCCAGCACGCTGGGCTCCTAT.

This clone was seen at least ten times. Mouse germline and gene names are used. The missing CDR3 end, 4 residues past where the read stops, is filled in from the germline J gene. The chain employs TRBV5 and TRBJ2-7; 8 nucleotides match TRBD2. The germline CDR1 and CDR2 sequences are LGHNA and YNLKQL (reference sequence). The CDR3 totals 11 residues. Partial CDR3 DNA: TGTGCCAGCTGGGGGGGTAAT. This codes for CASWGGN. The complete CDR3 sequence is CASWGGNEQYF.

This clone has a count of ten or more. Genes and germline are mouse. The CDR3 end is not reached by the read, which stops 4 residues before it; the germline J gene fills it in. This chain links TRBV13-2 with TRBJ2-5; TRBD1 agrees at 9 bases. The germline V gene has CDR1 NNHNN and CDR2 SYGAGS (reference sequence). The CDR3 is 14 amino acids. The covered CDR3 bases are TGTGCCAGCGGTGTCGGGACAGGGATGGAC. Encoded protein: CASGVGTGMD. The complete CDR3 reads CASGVGTGMDTQYF.

Notes on this clone: These gene names are mouse names. The read terminates 4 residues before the CDR3 end, so the remaining end is supplied by the germline J gene. The rearrangement links TRBV22 to TRBJ2-3; TRBD1 reflects the table's D call only, with no check against the DNA. TRBV22 is an annotated pseudogene. The length of the CDR3 is 16 residues. Here the CDR3 reads CASSPGQGASAETLYF. CDR3 DNA, as far as it was read: TGTGCCAGCAGTCCGGGACAGGGGGCTAGTGCAGAA.

This clone was recorded many times. All gene names here are mouse names. The CDR3 end falls 4 residues outside the read, so it is completed with the germline J gene. The chain carries TRBV13-1 and TRBJ2-1; 9 nucleotides agree with TRBD2. CDR1 NSHNY and CDR2 SYGAGN come from the germline V gene. This CDR3 contains 12 residues. Germline trimming cut 5 bases from V and 6 bases from J; bases unmatched to any gene: 0. This chain's CDR3 is CASRLGGAEQFF. CDR3 DNA (partial): TGTGCCAGCAGACTGGGGGGTGCT.

This clone has a count of ten or more. Genes and germline are mouse. With the read ending 4 residues before the CDR3 end, the germline J gene is used to fill in that end. The chain carries TRBV29 and TRBJ2-4, with TRBD2 matching 8 bases. Germline V gene lookup returns CDR1 MSHET and CDR2 SYDVDS. The CDR3 consists of 14 residues. CDR3 protein: CASSLLLGVNTLYF. Partial CDR3 DNA: TGTGCTAGCAGTTTATTACTGGGGGTAAAC.

Concerning this clone: Gene names and germline refer to mouse. Read coverage stops 4 residues before the CDR3 terminus; the germline J gene supplies the remainder. This chain uses TRBV13-3 with TRBJ2-4; TRBD2 agrees at 10 bases. From germline, CDR1 is NNHDY and CDR2 SYVADS. CDR3 size: 15 residues. The DNA read from the CDR3 is TGTGCCAGCAGTGATATAAGGGACTGGGGAAAC. This sequence encodes CASSDIRDWGN. The full CDR3 sequence reads CASSDIRDWGNTLYF.

This clone was seen at least ten times. Gene names refer to mouse genes. The sequenced part of the CDR3 DNA is TGTGCCAGCAGCGCCAGAAACACA. This gives the protein CASSARNT. The full CDR3 is CASSARNTEVFF. The J gene is TRBJ1-1, the V gene TRBV19; D gene unclear. The sequenced fragment ends 4 residues before the CDR3 boundary, so the rest is inferred from the germline J gene. This CDR3 contains 12 residues. Germline CDR1 reads FNHDT; CDR2 reads SITEND (reference sequence). With 5 bases removed from V and 1 base from J, the gap between germline ends came to 6 bases.

This clone was detected ten times or more. Here the gene names and germline are mouse. CDR3 amino acids: CASSILGTANSDYTF. The CDR3 bases that were read are TGTGCCAGCAGTATTCTGGGGACAGCAAACTCC. The chain combines TRBV19 with TRBJ1-2; TRBD1 aligns across 7 bases. The CDR3 extends 4 residues past the end of the read, so its final part is completed from the germline J gene. Germline loops: CDR1 FNHDT, CDR2 SITEND (reference sequence). The V gene end was trimmed by 2 bases and the J gene end by 0 bases; junction bases not matched to a gene: 4. There are 15 residues in the CDR3.

By share, this clone ranks as medium-sized. Gene names and germline match the mouse. The CDR3 goes on 4 residues after the read ends, and that part is filled in from the germline J gene. Other DNA sequences in this specimen translate into the identical CDR3. The V call is TRBV16, the J call TRBJ2-1, with 12 bases matching TRBD2. Germline CDR1 is SGHSA and CDR2 is FRNQAP. The ends lost 4 bases at V and 5 bases at J; junction bases unmatched: 3. This CDR3 is built from 15 residues. Incomplete CDR3 DNA: TGTGCAAGCAGCTCCGGACTGGGGGGGGATGCT. It specifies CASSSGLGGDA. The whole CDR3 sequence is CASSSGLGGDAEQFF.

Concerning this clone itself: Each gene name is a mouse one. Read coverage stops 4 residues before the CDR3 terminus; the germline J gene supplies the remainder. This rearrangement joins TRBV13-1 to TRBJ2-1; 12 bases agree with TRBD1. With 7 bases clipped from V and 6 bases from J, the junction kept 11 bases outside the gene matches. Germline V gene sequence: CDR1 NSHNY, CDR2 SYGAGN. The length of the CDR3 is 16 residues. The CDR3 here is CASPSSGTGGFAEQFF. Partial CDR3 DNA: TGTGCCAGCCCCTCATCCGGGACAGGGGGCTTTGCT.

This clone turned up a few times. A far larger clone is one base from this, pointing to a likely read error. Each gene name is a mouse one. Coverage ceases 4 residues before the CDR3 finishes, and the germline J gene fills in the end. At the DNA level, this CDR3 is encoded by other sequences in the same sample as well. The gene calls are TRBV17 and TRBJ2-1, with D possibly TRBD1 on 6 matching bases. From germline, CDR1 is MNHDT and CDR2 YYDKIL. The CDR3 covers 14 residues. V lost 5 bases and J 3 bases, leaving 11 bases between the germline ends. Incomplete CDR3 DNA: TGTGCTAGCAGTTCGACAGGCAGCTATGCT. Translation gives CASSSTGSYA. In full, the CDR3 reads CASSSTGSYAEQFF.

This clone was found a few times. The genes are named according to mouse. The read terminates 4 residues before the CDR3 end, so the remaining end is supplied by the germline J gene. This rearrangement joins TRBV14 to TRBJ1-1; D gene ambiguous. The CDR3 length is 10 residues. The germline gives CDR1 SGHDT, CDR2 FRDEAV. The CDR3 sequence is CASSQQEVFF. The sequenced CDR3 bases are TGTGCCAGCAGCCAACAA.

This clone was observed at least ten times. Gene names are the mouse ones. The read comes to an end 4 residues before the CDR3 does, leaving the germline J gene to fill in the end. The rearrangement links TRBV13-2 to TRBJ1-4; a weak D match, TRBD1 (5 bases). CDR1 NNHNN and CDR2 SYGAGS come from the germline V gene (reference sequence). V lost 0 bases, J lost 0 bases, and 12 bases lay in between. The CDR3 covers 17 residues. The sequenced part of the CDR3 DNA is TGTGCCAGCGGTGATGCTACAGGAAAAATTTCCAACGAA. Amino acid sequence: CASGDATGKISNE. The entire CDR3 sequence reads CASGDATGKISNERLFF.

This clone was recorded many times. Genes and germline are mouse. The missing CDR3 end, 4 residues past where the read stops, is filled in from the germline J gene. The genes are TRBV31 and TRBJ1-2; 7 bases fit TRBD1. The junction had 2 bases not matched to a gene; V was cut back by 1 base and J by 0 bases. There are 14 residues in the CDR3. Germline CDR1 and CDR2: GKSSPN and SITVG. The DNA read from the CDR3 is TGTGCCTGGAGTCCGGACAGGACAAACTCC. Amino acids: CAWSPDRTNS. The entire CDR3 is CAWSPDRTNSDYTF.

This clone was observed many times. Genes and germline are mouse. Here the CDR3 reads CASSDPGGSNYAEQFF. The part of the CDR3 DNA that was read is TGTGCCAGCAGTGATCCTGGGGGGTCTAACTATGCT. The chain uses TRBV13-1 and TRBJ2-1, with 8 bases identical to TRBD2. The DNA ends 4 residues before the CDR3 does, and the rest of the CDR3 is filled in from the germline J gene. This CDR3 is 16 amino acids long. Germline V gene lookup returns CDR1 NSHNY and CDR2 SYGAGN. Trimming at V came to 1 base and at J to 0 bases, leaving 3 bases not matched to a gene.

Ten or more counts support this clone. At residue 11, the TCRdb protein departs from the DNA translation, so the protein shown here was derived from the DNA itself. Gene names and germline refer to mouse. The sequence runs out 3 residues before the end of the CDR3; the remainder is reconstructed from the germline J gene. This rearrangement joins TRBV19 to TRBJ1-3, with 8 nucleotides matching TRBD1. The CDR3 is 14 amino acids. Germline V lookup: CDR1 FNHDT, CDR2 SITEND (reference sequence). V was clipped by 3 bases and J by 2 bases; unmatched bases: 1. The covered CDR3 bases are TGTGCCAGCAGTACAGGGGGCGCTGGAAATACG. Translated, it gives CASSTGGAGNT. The full-length CDR3 reads as CASSTGGAGNTLYF.

There are a few counts of this clone. Germline and genes: mouse. Read sequence stops 4 residues before the CDR3 end, and the germline J gene provides the missing end. The chain employs TRBV13-2 and TRBJ2-4; 8 nucleotides align to TRBD1. The ends lost 0 bases at V and 2 bases at J; junction bases unmatched: 5. This CDR3 contains 16 residues. Germline CDR1 and CDR2: NNHNN and SYGAGS (reference sequence). The CDR3 DNA, read in part, is TGTGCCAGCGGTGATGTCGGGCAGGGGGCTCAAAAC. This encodes CASGDVGQGAQN. The whole CDR3 protein reads CASGDVGQGAQNTLYF.

This clone was recorded a few times. Any gene name here is a mouse gene name. The read finishes 4 residues shy of the CDR3 end, and the germline J gene is used to complete it. V and J are TRBV29 and TRBJ2-7; a weak D match, TRBD1 (5 bases). The germline V gene encodes CDR1 MSHET and CDR2 SYDVDS. The CDR3 has 12 amino acids. The CDR3 loop is CASSLRQYEQYF. The CDR3 bases that were read are TGTGCTAGCAGTTTAAGACAGTAT.

This clone was recorded at least ten times. Here the gene names and germline are mouse. The read comes to an end 4 residues before the CDR3 does, leaving the germline J gene to fill in the end. The chain couples TRBV14 to TRBJ2-1; TRBD1 matches 8 bases. With 0 bases clipped from V and 4 bases from J, the junction kept 0 bases outside the gene matches. This CDR3 has 14 residues. Germline loops: CDR1 SGHDT, CDR2 FRDEAV. The chain's CDR3 is CASSFWTGYAEQFF. CDR3 DNA (partial): TGTGCCAGCAGTTTCTGGACAGGGTATGCT.

A remark on this clone: The listed TCRdb protein conflicts with the DNA translation at residue 12, and the protein shown is translated directly from the DNA. Gene names denote mouse genes. The read ends 3 residues before the CDR3 terminus; that terminus is restored from the germline J gene. The chain has TRBV4 and TRBJ1-3, with 8 bases matching TRBD1. This CDR3 is built from 15 residues. The germline V gene encodes CDR1 LGHDT and CDR2 YNNKQL (reference sequence). The V segment lost 4 bases and the J segment 3 bases; nucleotides outside the gene matches: 5. CDR3 bases read: TGTGCCAGCAGCTCGTACAGGGGGATTGGAAATACG. Translated: CASSSYRGIGNT. The complete CDR3 sequence is CASSSYRGIGNTLYF.

Only a few counts were recorded for this clone. Mouse names are used for the genes. The CDR3 end is not reached by the read, which stops 4 residues before it; the germline J gene fills it in. J is TRBJ2-4 and V is TRBV2; 12 bases are a match to TRBD1. V shed 4 bases, J shed 3 bases, and the junction held 5 bases outside the gene matches. Germline CDR1 reads LGHNA; CDR2 reads YSYQKL. The length of the CDR3 is 16 residues. The covered CDR3 bases are TGTGCCAGCAGCCCGGGACAGGGGGCTGGACAAAAC. Amino acid sequence: CASSPGQGAGQN. The entire CDR3 protein reads CASSPGQGAGQNTLYF.

Within the sample, this clone is large. The listed genes are named as in mouse. The read terminates 4 residues ahead of where the CDR3 ends, so the germline J gene completes it. The sample holds other DNA sequences that translate to the same CDR3. The chain joins TRBV19 to TRBJ1-1, with 8 bases identical to TRBD1. CDR3 length equals 14 residues. The V and J ends lost 4 bases and 0 bases, in that order; junction bases with no gene match: 2. Germline CDR1 and CDR2: FNHDT and SITEND (reference sequence). CDR3: CASSLQGANTEVFF. The covered CDR3 bases are TGTGCCAGCAGTCTACAGGGGGCAAACACA.

Comments on this clone: Any gene name here is a mouse gene name. The missing CDR3 end, 4 residues past where the read stops, is filled in from the germline J gene. This chain uses TRBV19 with TRBJ2-5; a weak D match, TRBD2 (6 bases). CDR3 length equals 15 residues. V gave up 0 bases and J gave up 2 bases, with 10 bases separating them. The germline CDR1 and CDR2 sequences are FNHDT and SITEND (reference sequence). Partial CDR3 DNA: TGTGCCAGCAGTATAGGGGGGGTTAGCCAAGAC. Residues: CASSIGGVSQD. The CDR3 reads in full as CASSIGGVSQDTQYF. The variable domain in full, with the rest retrieved from reference TRBV19 and TRBJ2-5, is GGIITQTPKFLIGQEGQKLTLKCQQNFNHDTMYWYRQDSGKGLRLIYYSITENDLQKGDLSEGYDASREKKSSFSLTVTSAQKNEMAVFLCASSIGGVSQDTQYFGPGTRLLVL.

A remark on this clone: Gene and germline names: mouse. The CDR3 end falls 4 residues outside the read, so it is completed with the germline J gene. V and J are TRBV13-2 and TRBJ2-5; 9 bases match TRBD2. The germline V gene encodes CDR1 NNHNN and CDR2 SYGAGS (reference sequence). This CDR3 has 15 residues. V lost 5 bases to trimming and J lost 1 base; unmatched junction nucleotides: 5. CDR3 protein: CASGGLGFYQDTQYF. The CDR3 DNA, read in part, is TGTGCCAGCGGAGGACTGGGGTTCTACCAAGAC.

This clone was seen repeatedly, ten times or more. DNA and listed protein disagree at residue 11, so the protein shown here was translated from the DNA. Mouse gene names and germline throughout. Incomplete CDR3 DNA: TGTGCCAGCAGTGTATGGGGGGCGCATTCGCCC. Its protein is CASSVWGAHSP. From start to end, the CDR3 is CASSVWGAHSPLYF. V gene TRBV13-3 combines with J gene TRBJ1-6; possible D gene TRBD1, 6 bases. The CDR3 is cut off 3 residues early in the read; its end comes from the germline J gene. TRBJ1-6 is an ORF, and what it does is uncertain. CDR1 is NNHDY and CDR2 is SYVADS in the germline V gene. V dropped 3 bases and J dropped 8 bases, with 12 bases sitting between them. The length of the CDR3 is 14 residues.